This TCR beta chain comes out of a study of T-cell memory formation after mild COVID-19. Study-wide results and caveats: CD4+ contracting clones were found mainly in CM and EM, and CD8+ ones in EMRA. From day 15 to 85, contracting clones were balanced between CD4 and CD8, whereas later expanders leaned toward CD4+.

CDR1 SGDLS and CDR2 YYNGEE come from the germline V gene. V lost 4 bases and J 6 bases, leaving 16 bases between the germline ends. The CDR3 length is 15 residues. Each CDR3 protein is one row after TCRdb ran MiXCR on the 5' RACE reads. Here the sample spans 65,000 to 90,000 distinct CDR3 sequences, roughly 13% being singletons. Only a few counts were recorded for this clonotype. Its matching antigen is unknown. The sequenced sample was PBMCs or a T cell subset sorted from them (not recorded which). The chain combines TRBV9 with TRBJ1-4; tentatively, D is TRBD1 (6 bases). The receptor was isolated from a man younger than 35 who had mild COVID-19 (a few samples of this study predate the infection). Cell type and time point are not known. This CDR3 reads CASSPTGFGYEKLFF. In DNA form, the CDR3 reads TGTGCCAGCAGCCCAACAGGGTTCGGTTATGAAAAACTGTTTTTT.